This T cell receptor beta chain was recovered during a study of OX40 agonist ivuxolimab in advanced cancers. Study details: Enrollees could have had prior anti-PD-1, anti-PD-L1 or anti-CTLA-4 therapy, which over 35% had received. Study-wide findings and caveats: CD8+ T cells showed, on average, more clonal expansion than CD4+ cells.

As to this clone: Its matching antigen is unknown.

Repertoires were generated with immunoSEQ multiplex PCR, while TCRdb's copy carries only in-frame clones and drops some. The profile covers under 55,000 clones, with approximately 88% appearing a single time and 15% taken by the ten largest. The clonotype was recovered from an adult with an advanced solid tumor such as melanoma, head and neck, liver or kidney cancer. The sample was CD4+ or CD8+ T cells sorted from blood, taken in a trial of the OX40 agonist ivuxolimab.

CDR3 sequence (DNA): TGTGCCAGTAGTACCCTCCACACTGAAGCTTTCTTT. This sequence encodes CASSTLHTEAFF. This chain links TRBV19 with TRBJ1-1; D is uncertain. The CDR3 is 12 residues long. In germline, CDR1 is LNHDA, CDR2 SQIVND (reference sequence). V was clipped by 4 bases and J by 3 bases, with 6 bases between them.